Below, one TCR beta chain is given with its context. The assay was immunoSEQ multiplex PCR, and TCRdb's table has in-frame clones only and misses some. The sample holds roughly 60,000 clones, roughly 90% seen once. These data originate in a study of blood T cell repertoires in COVID-19. About the study: There were acute and convalescent COVID-19 samples, and they came from the United States, Italy and Spain.

Losses at the gene ends were 6 bases for V and 5 bases for J; bases not matched to a gene: 12. CDR1 is MNHEY, CDR2 SMNVEV, per germline (reference sequence). This CDR3 comprises 16 residues. The clonotype originates from a woman of 80 years or more with active COVID-19. V is TRBV27 and J is TRBJ1-4, with 7 bases that match TRBD1. The sample was peripheral blood. CDR3 protein: CASSSFLQGINEKLFF. The CDR3 DNA reads TGTGCCAGCAGCTCGTTCCTACAGGGGATCAATGAAAAACTGTTTTTT.